A single sample is the source of the 14 T cell receptor beta chains below, sequenced in a study of T cell repertoires in cytomegalovirus infection. TCRdb re-called the reads with MiXCR, one entry per CDR3 protein. In the table there are 350,000 to 500,000 distinct CDR3 sequences, roughly a third of which are singletons. The sequencing input was PBMCs. These receptors were obtained from a human donor in good health (CMV status not recorded). Some clones in this sample may be carry-over from other donors' samples.

CDR3 residues: CASSLSRTTATYEQYF. DNA for the CDR3: TGTGCCAGCAGTTTAAGTAGGACTACCGCAACCTACGAGCAGTACTTC. The gene calls are TRBV27 and TRBJ2-7; the D gene is possibly TRBD2 (6 bases). In germline, CDR1 is MNHEY, CDR2 SMNVEV (reference sequence). V lost 2 bases and J lost 2, with 16 bases in between. The CDR3 has 16 residues.

This clonotype was seen ten or more times. This chain uses TRBV6-1 with TRBJ2-2, with 8 bases fitting TRBD2. V lost 5 bases to trimming and J lost 5 bases; unmatched junction nucleotides: 4. In germline, CDR1 is MNHNS, CDR2 SASEGT. The CDR3 has 14 amino acids. The CDR3 loop is CASSKERGTGELFF. CDR3 nucleotides: TGTGCCAGCAGTAAGGAGCGGGGGACCGGGGAGCTGTTTTTT.

This clonotype was seen only a few times. V usage is TRBV2 and J usage is TRBJ2-3; 8 positions match TRBD2. Losses at the gene ends were 6 bases for V and 6 bases for J; bases not matched to a gene: 8. This CDR3 has 14 residues. CDR1 is SNHLY, CDR2 FYNNEI, per germline. The CDR3 region has the DNA TGTGCCAGCAGCAACGGGGGGGCCATTGATACGCAGTATTTT. This gives the protein CASSNGGAIDTQYF.

This chain joins TRBV6-6 and TRBJ2-1; 9 nucleotides match TRBD2. J gave up 8 bases and V 0 bases, and 5 bases lay outside the gene matches. Germline V CDR1 and CDR2: MNHNY, SVGAGI (reference sequence). CDR3 length: 15 amino acids. The CDR3 nucleotides read TGTGCCAGCAGTTACTCGGCGGGGGGGAGGGATGAGCAGTTCTTC. This gives the protein CASSYSAGGRDEQFF.

The chain employs TRBV7-8 and TRBJ1-5; D uncertain. The CDR3 loop spans 15 amino acids. The V gene lost 0 bases and the J gene lost 0 bases, with 6 bases spanning the gap. The germline V gene has CDR1 SGHVS and CDR2 FQNEAQ. CDR3 sequence (DNA): TGTGCCAGCAGCTTAGCGTTCAGTAGCAATCAGCCCCAGCATTTT. It yields the protein CASSLAFSSNQPQHF.

J is TRBJ2-7 and V is TRBV14, with TRBD1 matching 7 bases. V was pared by 6 bases and J by 4 bases, with 6 bases of the junction left unmatched. This CDR3 has 13 amino acids. In germline, CDR1 is SGHDN, CDR2 FVKESK. CDR3 nucleotides: TGTGCCAGCAGAAAACAGGGGTTATACGAGCAGTACTTC. This sequence encodes CASRKQGLYEQYF.

This clonotype has more than one count but fewer than ten. This chain joins TRBV6-5 and TRBJ2-1; TRBD2 matches 14 bases. CDR1 MNHEY and CDR2 SVGAGI come from the germline V gene. V lost 2 bases to trimming and J lost 9 bases; unmatched junction nucleotides: 12. This CDR3 has 18 amino acids. The CDR3 protein is CASSYRGSGTSGGGEQFF. The CDR3, as DNA: TGTGCCAGCAGTTACCGGGGGTCCGGGACTAGCGGGGGCGGTGAGCAGTTCTTC.

This chain connects TRBV20-1 to TRBJ2-1; D may correspond to TRBD1 or TRBD2 (6 bases each). The CDR3 spans 14 residues. Germline CDR1 is DFQATT and CDR2 is SNEGSKA (reference sequence). With 1 base removed from V and 5 bases from J, the gap between germline ends came to 12 bases. CDR3 coding DNA: TGCAGTGCTAGAGTGTGGGGGGCTGACAATGAGCAGTTCTTC. The encoded protein is CSARVWGADNEQFF.

This clonotype has at least ten counts. J is TRBJ1-2 and V is TRBV10-2; 11 nucleotides line up with TRBD1. With V trimmed by 4 bases and J by 7 bases, 5 bases remained unmatched. Germline V gene lookup returns CDR1 WSHSY and CDR2 SAAADI. The CDR3 is made up of 14 amino acids. The CDR3 DNA reads as TGCGCCAGCAGTGTAGGGACAGGGGGTGGTGGCTACACCTTC. It codes for CASSVGTGGGGYTF.

The chain combines TRBV7-9 with TRBJ2-7; D perhaps matches TRBD2 (6 bases). V was cut by 5 bases and J by 4 bases, with 21 bases left in between. The CDR3 contains 16 residues. Germline assignment: CDR1 SEHNR and CDR2 FQNEAQ (reference sequence). The CDR3 nucleotides are TGTGCCAGCAGCCAGTCGGATCCCCCAGGGAGGTACGAGCAGTACTTC. Protein: CASSQSDPPGRYEQYF. The full variable domain, its missing parts supplied by reference TRBV7-9 and TRBJ2-7, is DTGVSQNPRHKITKRGQNVTFRCDPISEHNRLYWYRQTLGQGPEFLTYFQNEAQLEKSRLLSDRFSAERPKGSFSTLEIQRTEQGDSAMYLCASSQSDPPGRYEQYFGPGTRLTVT.

This clonotype was recorded many times. The V call is TRBV20-1, the J call TRBJ1-2, with D perhaps TRBD1 (6 bases). The CDR3 length is 13 residues. The germline gives CDR1 DFQATT, CDR2 SNEGSKA (reference sequence). Trimming took 6 bases from V and 8 from J, leaving 19 bases between them. This chain's CDR3 is CSATRDMQRGYTF. Written as DNA, the CDR3 is TGCAGTGCAACGCGGGACATGCAACGGGGCTACACCTTC.

The chain has TRBV15 and TRBJ1-6, with a tentative D call TRBD1 (5 bases). The CDR3 covers 16 residues. The germline gives CDR1 LNHNV, CDR2 YYDKDF (reference sequence). V was cut by 5 bases and J by 4 bases, with 15 bases left in between. The CDR3 reads CATSGDRDPYNSPLHF. In nucleotides, the CDR3 is TGTGCCACCAGCGGGGACCGGGACCCATATAATTCACCCCTCCACTTT.

V gene TRBV6-2 or TRBV6-3 combines with J gene TRBJ1-1; no reliable D call. Trimming left V 2 bases short and J 3 bases short, with 4 bases between. The CDR3 covers 12 residues. Germline V CDR1 and CDR2: MNHEY, SVGEGT. The CDR3 protein is CASSYPDTEAFF. The CDR3 DNA reads as TGTGCCAGCAGTTACCCCGACACTGAAGCTTTCTTT.

This sequence joins TRBV7-9 and TRBJ2-1; unclear D gene. Germline assignment: CDR1 SEHNR and CDR2 FQNEAQ (reference sequence). Trimming cost V 2 bases and J 5 bases, with 10 bases left between them. The CDR3 runs to 14 residues. CDR3 DNA: TGTGCCAGCAGCTTAAGTGGCGCCAACAATGAGCAGTTCTTC. It translates to CASSLSGANNEQFF.